Included here is one T cell receptor beta chain sequence, with context. The record originates from a study of cytomegalovirus exposure and HLA in healthy donors. With 60 Vbeta and 13 Jbeta primers, the PCR was carried out. Data came from immunoSEQ multiplex PCR; TCRdb stores just in-frame clones and leaves some out. Of approximately 91,000 clones in the sample, roughly nine tenths were seen once. The CDR3 sequence is 16 residues long. Germline V gene lookup returns CDR1 SGHDN and CDR2 FVKESK. The ends were cut back, 4 bases at V and 3 bases at J, with 13 bases in the middle. The gene calls are TRBV14 and TRBJ2-6, with D possibly TRBD1 on 6 matching bases. This clonotype originated in a man aged 25-45 years in good health and CMV-seropositive. The sample taken for sequencing was PBMCs. The CDR3 spells CASSLEHRDGANVLTF. The CDR3 region has the DNA TGTGCCAGCAGCCTAGAACACAGGGATGGGGCCAACGTCCTGACTTTC.